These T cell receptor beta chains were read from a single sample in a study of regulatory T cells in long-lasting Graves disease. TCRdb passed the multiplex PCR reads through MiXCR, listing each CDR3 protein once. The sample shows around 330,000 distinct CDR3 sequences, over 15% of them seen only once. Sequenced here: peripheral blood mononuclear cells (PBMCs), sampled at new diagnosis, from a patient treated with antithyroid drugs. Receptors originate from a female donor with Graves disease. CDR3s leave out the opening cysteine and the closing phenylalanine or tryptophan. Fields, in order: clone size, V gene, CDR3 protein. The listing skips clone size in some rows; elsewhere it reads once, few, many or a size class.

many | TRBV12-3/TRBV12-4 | ASKPGTGLAGGSNNEQF
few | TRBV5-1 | ASNQGRDSQATQY
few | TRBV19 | ASSITSGGEGGANVLT
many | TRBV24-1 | ATSDRTGLAGWNEQF
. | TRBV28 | ASRSGTPRGEKLF
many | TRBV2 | ASSAYSHRTGELF
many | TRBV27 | ASSYGTPVAQH
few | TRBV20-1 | SARERTGYEQY
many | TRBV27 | ASSPQVPNGYT
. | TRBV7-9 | ASSLGEYQPQH
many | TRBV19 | ASSRLAGGHETQY
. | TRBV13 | ASSPGSIGFGQF
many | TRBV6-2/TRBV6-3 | ASSYSGGSSTDTQY
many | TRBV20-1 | SASRDRRTRDEQY
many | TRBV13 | ASSLGGLGYGYT
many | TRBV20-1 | SALPGGWSANEKLF
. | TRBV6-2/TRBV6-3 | ASSYKAEETQY
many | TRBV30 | AWKLPWEGRTGELF
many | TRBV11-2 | ASSFHRGGQDTGELF
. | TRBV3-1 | ASGVGYEQY
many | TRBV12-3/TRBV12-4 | ASSPLRTASYEQY
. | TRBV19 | ASSIKVRHGSVKQY
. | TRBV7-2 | ASSPGRVSDFYGYT
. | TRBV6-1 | ASSRGTSDETQY
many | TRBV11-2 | ASSPRLAADTQY
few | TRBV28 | ASRGTENTDTQY
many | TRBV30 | AWRGLGFEQF
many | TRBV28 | ASSLRFGAGVEETQY
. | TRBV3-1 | ASSYLLVGDSGYT
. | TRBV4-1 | ASSLGGPSGKNIQC
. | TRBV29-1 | SGSTDTQY
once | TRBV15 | ATSRDPTSGETQY
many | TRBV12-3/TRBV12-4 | ASSLGFSSEAF
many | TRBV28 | ASTGTSNNEQF
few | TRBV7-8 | ASSHGQSAEQF
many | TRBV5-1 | ASSAVAGASTEAF
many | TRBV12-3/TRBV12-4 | ASSPGWEQF
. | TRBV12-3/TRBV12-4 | ASSLGTDRY
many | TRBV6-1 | ASSPPWGSNQPQH
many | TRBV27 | ASSSRTDSNQPQH
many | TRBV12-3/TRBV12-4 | ASSISYSNQPQH
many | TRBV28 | ASSKGQLDQPQH
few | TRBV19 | ASTEKTGPGELF
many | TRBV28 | ASSLSEQQF
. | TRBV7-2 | ASSLVPGTGVVEQY
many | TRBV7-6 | ASSLGRGTGELF
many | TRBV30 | AWSQGSTEAF
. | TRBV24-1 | ATSDLVDREFDTQY
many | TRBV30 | AWSVVGGEQY